What follows are 6 T cell receptor beta chains derived from one specimen sequenced in a study of shared clonotypes between healthy human individuals. Generated by immunoSEQ multiplex PCR, the TCRdb table keeps only in-frame clones and is missing some. The sample contains 2,500,000 or so clones, 93% of which appear only once. The sequenced sample consisted of naive CD4+ T cells from PBMCs. The subset: CD45RA+ positively selected. These receptors were collected from a man between 18 and 29 years old in good health. Some clones in this sample may be carry-over from other donors' samples.

The rearrangement uses TRBV5-1 and TRBJ2-5, with D possibly matching TRBD1 (5 bases). Germline loops: CDR1 SGHRS, CDR2 YFSETQ. This CDR3 is 15 amino acids long. V was shortened by 4 bases and J by 5 bases, with 18 bases between the two germline ends. CDR3 residues: CASSPNAQVSETQYF. The CDR3 DNA is TGCGCCAGCAGCCCCAATGCACAGGTGTCGGAGACCCAGTACTTC. The entire variable domain, with the rest obtained from reference TRBV5-1 and TRBJ2-5, is as follows: KAGVTQTPRYLIKTRGQQVTLSCSPISGHRSVSWYQQTPGQGLQFLFEYFSETQRNKGNFPGRFSGRQFSNSRSEMNVSTLELGDSALYLCASSPNAQVSETQYFGPGTRLLVL.

The rearrangement uses TRBV29-1 and TRBJ1-4; 7 nucleotides align to TRBD1. Germline CDR1 SQVTM, CDR2 ANQGSEA. Trimming took 3 bases from V and 3 from J; bases not matched to a gene: 4. The CDR3 spans 14 residues. The chain's CDR3 is CSVDQGEANEKLFF. DNA of the CDR3: TGCAGCGTTGATCAGGGGGAAGCTAATGAAAAACTGTTTTTT.

The genes are TRBV7-9 and TRBJ1-3; a weak D match, TRBD1 (6 bases). CDR1 SEHNR and CDR2 FQNEAQ come from the germline V gene (reference sequence). The CDR3 contains 14 residues. The V and J ends lost 8 bases and 7 bases respectively, with 18 bases between them. The CDR3 loop is CASSGNREGNTIYF. Written as DNA, the CDR3 is TGTGCCAGCTCTGGGAACAGGGAGGGGAACACCATATATTTT. The full variable domain, with the rest looked up from reference TRBV7-9 and TRBJ1-3, is DTGVSQNPRHKITKRGQNVTFRCDPISEHNRLYWYRQTLGQGPEFLTYFQNEAQLEKSRLLSDRFSAERPKGSFSTLEIQRTEQGDSAMYLCASSGNREGNTIYFGEGSWLTVV.

The rearrangement joins TRBV25-1 to TRBJ2-7; the D gene is possibly TRBD2 (5 bases). The CDR3 consists of 14 residues. The V end lost 3 bases, the J end lost 11 bases, and 20 bases lay between the germline ends. Per germline, CDR1 MGHDK and CDR2 SYGVNS. The CDR3 is CASSDPDSAIRKYF. DNA of the CDR3: TGTGCCAGCAGTGACCCGGACTCCGCAATTCGGAAGTACTTC.

The count of this clone is one. This rearrangement joins TRBV20-1 to TRBJ1-2; D gene unclear. The CDR3 has 9 amino acids. The germline CDR1 and CDR2 sequences are DFQATT and SNEGSKA (reference sequence). CDR3 protein: CVPMNGYTF. The CDR3 region has the DNA TGCGTGCCCATGAATGGCTACACCTTC.

The chain couples TRBV6-5 to TRBJ2-1, with 8 positions matching TRBD2. The length of the CDR3 is 16 residues. With V trimmed by 3 bases and J by 0 bases, 4 bases remained unmatched. Germline V gene data show CDR1 as MNHEY and CDR2 as SVGAGI. The CDR3 DNA follows: TGTGCCAGCAGTTATTTGGCGGGAGGCTCCTACAATGAGCAGTTCTTC. Protein: CASSYLAGGSYNEQFF.